Listed below are T cell receptor beta chains from one sample, sequenced in a study of cytomegalovirus exposure and HLA in healthy donors. This table comes from immunoSEQ multiplex PCR, and its TCRdb copy is limited to in-frame clones, with some not included. Of about 140,000 clones in the sample, approximately 83% were seen once. Sequencing input: PBMCs. These TCRs come from a man aged 35 to 55 in good health and CMV-seropositive. Both conserved end residues are part of each CDR3. The D gene is left open where the match is weak. Rows give clone size only sometimes, using once, few, many, or a class for an expanded clone.

d_gene	v_gene	abundance	j_gene	CDR3nt	CDR3aa
-	TRBV6-5	-	TRBJ2-1	TGTGCCAGCAGTTACGGGGCAGAGAGCTCCTACAATGAGCAGTTCTTC	CASSYGAESSYNEQFF
TRBD1	TRBV19	-	TRBJ2-3	TGTGCCAGTAGGGACAGGGGGCCAACAGATACGCAGTATTTT	CASRDRGPTDTQYF
TRBD1	TRBV11-3	-	TRBJ1-1	TGTGCCAGCAGCTTAGGACAGGGGCTTTCTGTCACTGAAGCTTTCTTT	CASSLGQGLSVTEAFF
TRBD1	TRBV6-1	-	TRBJ2-5	TGTGCCAGTCGGGACAGGCCGGAGACCCAGTACTTC	CASRDRPETQYF
TRBD2	TRBV5-8	few	TRBJ2-5	TGTGCCAGCAGCCCCGGGGTAGCGGGGTTCCAAGAGACCCAGTACTTC	CASSPGVAGFQETQYF
-	TRBV5-4	-	TRBJ2-7	TGTGCCAGCAGCTTGACAGGAGCCTACGAGCAGTACTTC	CASSLTGAYEQYF
-	TRBV11-2	once	TRBJ1-4	TGTGCCAGCAGCCCCAGGCGTAATACCGGAGAAAAACTGTTTTTT	CASSPRRNTGEKLFF
-	TRBV2	-	TRBJ2-7	TGTGCCAGCAACAGAGGGTATAGCTACGAGCAGTACTTC	CASNRGYSYEQYF
-	TRBV14	-	TRBJ1-4	TGTGCCAGCAGCCAAGAAGGGGATCTTGAAAAACTGTTTTTT	CASSQEGDLEKLFF
TRBD2	TRBV6-5	-	TRBJ2-3	TGTGCCAGCAGTCCCGGGACTAGCGGCTTCCCCCTGACTTTT	CASSPGTSGFPLTF
TRBD1	TRBV6-1	once	TRBJ1-2	TGTGCCAGCAGTGGGTCGGCGGGACAGGGGGCGTGTGGCTACACCTTC	CASSGSAGQGACGYTF
TRBD1	TRBV4-3	-	TRBJ1-2	TGCGCCAGCAGCCAAGGTGGCAGGGGGCCGGTCTATGGCTACACCTTC	CASSQGGRGPVYGYTF
TRBD1	TRBV13	-	TRBJ1-4	TGTGCCAGCAGCACACAGGGGTTGAATGAAAAACTGTTTTTT	CASSTQGLNEKLFF
TRBD2	TRBV25-1	-	TRBJ2-2	TGTGCCAGCCGCAGCGGGAGGTGGTACACCGGGGAGCTGTTTTTT	CASRSGRWYTGELFF
TRBD2	TRBV5-1	-	TRBJ2-7	TGCGCCAGCAGCTTGTGGACGGGAGGGCCTCGCAACGAGCAGTACTTC	CASSLWTGGPRNEQYF
TRBD2	TRBV18	-	TRBJ2-1	TGTGCCAGCTCACCCCTACTAAGGACTAGCGGAGGGGAGCAGTTCTTC	CASSPLLRTSGGEQFF